This T cell receptor beta chain came from a study of post-analysis software for immune sequencing data. Study overall: The courses of disease that were included comprised relapsing-remitting, secondary progressive and progressive-relapsing multiple sclerosis. Notes on the study in general: Relative to controls, patients had roughly five TRBV segments at higher frequency, with TRBV5-6, TRBV5-1 and TRBV20-1 among these. By F measure, samples from a shared preparation batch strongly co-clustered. Normalized Chao1 diversity was significantly lower in multiple sclerosis patients than in controls.

This clonotype was detected a few times. Its specificity is unknown. Germline CDR1 is SGHTA and CDR2 is FQGTGA. The CDR3 contains 17 residues. The V and J ends lost 5 bases and 3 bases, in that order; junction bases with no gene match: 8. Unique molecular identifiers were present in the TCR beta cDNA libraries. TCRdb passed the PCR reads through MiXCR, listing each CDR3 protein once. Altogether 160,000 or so distinct CDR3 sequences are present, roughly 34% being singletons, with the ten largest covering under 30%. The TCR comes from a girl aged 5-17 years with multiple sclerosis. The source was blood, collected after autologous hematopoietic stem cell transplantation. The rearrangement joins TRBV7-3 to TRBJ2-5; 14 bases are a match to TRBD2. The CDR3 bases are TGTGCCAGCAGCAAACGACTAGCGGGGGGGGAGGAAGAGACCCAGTACTTC. Translating it yields CASSKRLAGGEEETQYF.